Below are 3 T cell receptor beta chains sequenced from a single sample in a study of type 1 regulatory T cells. Whole-study findings and limits: Compared with non-Tr1 cells, Tr1 cells showed a narrower TCR repertoire.

No cognate antigen is known for these TCRs. TCRdb re-called the reads through MiXCR, storing one row per CDR3 protein. The sample holds tens of thousands of distinct CDR3 sequences, less than 25% seen once. Sequenced sample: cultured type 1 regulatory T (Tr1) cells, either the whole culture or a sorted fraction (not recorded which). These receptors were collected from a human donor in good health.

By its share, this clonotype is medium-sized. The chain recombines TRBV5-1 with TRBJ2-3; maybe TRBD2 (5 bases). Per germline, CDR1 SGHRS and CDR2 YFSETQ. The CDR3 runs 14 residues. Between the trimmed V and J ends, which lost 0 bases and 5 bases, there was a span of 10 bases. For the CDR3, the DNA is TGCGCCAGCAGCTTGGGAGGGTCCGGAGATACGCAGTATTTT. Protein sequence: CASSLGGSGDTQYF. Based on the CDR3 plus reference TRBV5-1 and TRBJ2-3, the full variable domain is KAGVTQTPRYLIKTRGQQVTLSCSPISGHRSVSWYQQTPGQGLQFLFEYFSETQRNKGNFPGRFSGRQFSNSRSEMNVSTLELGDSALYLCASSLGGSGDTQYFGPGTRLTVL.

This clonotype showed up just a few times. The chain employs TRBV27 and TRBJ1-1, with D tentatively TRBD1 (5 bases). Trimming took 5 bases from V and 6 from J, leaving 13 bases between them. The CDR3 consists of 13 residues. The V gene's germline CDR1 is MNHEY and CDR2 SMNVEV (reference sequence). The CDR3 is CASSHRGGAEAFF. The CDR3 DNA is TGTGCCAGCAGTCACCGGGGGGGGGCTGAAGCTTTCTTT.

The chain links TRBV20-1 to TRBJ2-4; D perhaps matches TRBD1 (6 bases). V was shortened by 1 base and J by 3 bases, with 19 bases between the two germline ends. This CDR3 comprises 17 residues. The V gene's germline CDR1 is DFQATT and CDR2 SNEGSKA (reference sequence). CDR3 bases: TGCAGTGCTAGAGTGATAAGGGGGAGAGGTGACAAAAACATTCAGTACTTC. Its translation is CSARVIRGRGDKNIQYF.